The clone carrying this T cell receptor (beta chain) was seen only once. Antigen: not known. There are 15 residues in the CDR3. Germline lookup yields CDR1 KGHSH and CDR2 LQKENI. The junction had 9 bases not matched to a gene; V was cut back by 6 bases and J by 3 bases. This specimen belongs to a study of T cell responses to AZD1222 COVID-19 vaccine. Study-wide points: The study found vaccine-associated CD4 TCRs spanning spike, dominant at 160-218 and 743-854.

Method: immunoSEQ multiplex PCR; TCRdb's copy keeps in-frame clones and lacks some. The sample has about 120,000 clones; roughly 90% are singletons. This receptor was taken from an adult in good health. The sequenced sample was peripheral blood, obtained on day 0 of AZD1222 vaccination. This rearrangement joins TRBV18 to TRBJ2-7, with TRBD1 identical over 9 bases. The CDR3 is CASSPGTGSGYEQYF. Here the CDR3 DNA reads TGTGCCAGCTCGCCCGGGACAGGGTCCGGCTACGAGCAGTACTTC.